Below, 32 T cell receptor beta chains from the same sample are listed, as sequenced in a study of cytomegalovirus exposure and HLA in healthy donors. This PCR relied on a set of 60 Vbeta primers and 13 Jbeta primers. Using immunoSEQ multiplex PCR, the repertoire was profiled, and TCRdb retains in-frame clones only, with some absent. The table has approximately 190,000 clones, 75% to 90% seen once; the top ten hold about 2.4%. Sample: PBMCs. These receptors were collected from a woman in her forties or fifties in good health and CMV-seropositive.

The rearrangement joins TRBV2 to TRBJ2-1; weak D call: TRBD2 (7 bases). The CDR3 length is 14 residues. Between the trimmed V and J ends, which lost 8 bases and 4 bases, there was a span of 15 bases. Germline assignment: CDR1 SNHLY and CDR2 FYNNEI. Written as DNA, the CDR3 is TGTGCCAGCTTGGCCCGGGGGGCGTACAATGAGCAGTTCTTC. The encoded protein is CASLARGAYNEQFF.

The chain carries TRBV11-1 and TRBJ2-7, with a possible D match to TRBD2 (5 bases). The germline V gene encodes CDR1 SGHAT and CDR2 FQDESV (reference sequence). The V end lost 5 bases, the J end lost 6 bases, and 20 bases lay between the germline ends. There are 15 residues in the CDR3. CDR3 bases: TGTGCCAGCAGCGATAGGGTTGGCGGGTATGGCGAGCAGTACTTC. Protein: CASSDRVGGYGEQYF.

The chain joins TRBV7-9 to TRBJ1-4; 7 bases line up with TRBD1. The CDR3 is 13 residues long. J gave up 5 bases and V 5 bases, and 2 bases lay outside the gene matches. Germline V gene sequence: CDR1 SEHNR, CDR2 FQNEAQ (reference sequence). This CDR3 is CASSIRGNEKLFF. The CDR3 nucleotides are TGTGCCAGCAGCATCAGGGGGAATGAAAAACTGTTTTTT.

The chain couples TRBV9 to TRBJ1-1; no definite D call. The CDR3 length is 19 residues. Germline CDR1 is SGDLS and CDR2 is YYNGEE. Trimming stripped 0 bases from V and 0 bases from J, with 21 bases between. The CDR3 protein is CASSVDPTDIHPMNTEAFF. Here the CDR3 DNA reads TGTGCCAGCAGCGTAGACCCAACAGATATCCACCCCATGAACACTGAAGCTTTCTTT.

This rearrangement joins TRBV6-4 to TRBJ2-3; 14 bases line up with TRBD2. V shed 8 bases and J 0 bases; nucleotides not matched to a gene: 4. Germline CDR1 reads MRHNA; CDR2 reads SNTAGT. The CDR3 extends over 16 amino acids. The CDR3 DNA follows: TGTGCCAGCGGGACTAGCGGGGGTTCTAGCACAGATACGCAGTATTTT. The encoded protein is CASGTSGGSSTDTQYF.

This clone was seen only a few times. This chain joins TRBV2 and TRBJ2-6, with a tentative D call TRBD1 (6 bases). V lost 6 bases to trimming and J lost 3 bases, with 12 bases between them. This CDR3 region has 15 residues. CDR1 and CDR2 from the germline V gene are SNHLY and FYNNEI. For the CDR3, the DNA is TGTGCCAGCAGACCACAGGGTGGTGGGGCCAACGTCCTGACTTTC. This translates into CASRPQGGGANVLTF.

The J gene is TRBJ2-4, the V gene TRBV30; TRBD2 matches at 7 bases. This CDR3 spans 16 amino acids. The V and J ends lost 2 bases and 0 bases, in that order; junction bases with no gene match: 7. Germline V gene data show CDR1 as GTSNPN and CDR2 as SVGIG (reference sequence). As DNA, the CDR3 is TGTGCCTGGAGTACAGGCGGGACTATAGCCAAAAACATTCAGTACTTC. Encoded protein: CAWSTGGTIAKNIQYF.

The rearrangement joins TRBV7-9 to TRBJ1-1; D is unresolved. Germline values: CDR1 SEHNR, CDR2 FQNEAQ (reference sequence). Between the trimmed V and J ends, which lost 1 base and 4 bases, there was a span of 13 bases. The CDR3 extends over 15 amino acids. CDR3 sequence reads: CASSLGPAGVTEAFF. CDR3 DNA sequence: TGTGCCAGCAGCTTAGGACCGGCCGGGGTCACTGAAGCTTTCTTT.

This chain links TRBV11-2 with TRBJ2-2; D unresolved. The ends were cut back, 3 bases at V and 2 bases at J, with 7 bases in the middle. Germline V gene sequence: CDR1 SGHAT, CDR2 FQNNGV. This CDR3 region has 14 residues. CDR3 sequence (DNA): TGTGCCAGCAGCTTTACTGAAAACACCGGGGAGCTGTTTTTT. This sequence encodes CASSFTENTGELFF.

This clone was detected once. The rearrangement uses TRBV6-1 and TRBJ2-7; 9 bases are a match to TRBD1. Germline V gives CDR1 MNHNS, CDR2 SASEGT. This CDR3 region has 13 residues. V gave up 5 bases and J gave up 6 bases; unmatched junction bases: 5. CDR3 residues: CASSRRQGVEQYF. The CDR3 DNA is TGTGCCAGCAGTCGCCGACAGGGGGTCGAGCAGTACTTC.

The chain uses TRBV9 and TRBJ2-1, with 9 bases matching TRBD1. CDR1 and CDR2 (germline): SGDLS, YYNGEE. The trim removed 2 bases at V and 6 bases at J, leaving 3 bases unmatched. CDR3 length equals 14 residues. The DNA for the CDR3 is TGTGCCAGCAGCGTCGGGACAGGGATCAATGAGCAGTTCTTC. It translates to CASSVGTGINEQFF.

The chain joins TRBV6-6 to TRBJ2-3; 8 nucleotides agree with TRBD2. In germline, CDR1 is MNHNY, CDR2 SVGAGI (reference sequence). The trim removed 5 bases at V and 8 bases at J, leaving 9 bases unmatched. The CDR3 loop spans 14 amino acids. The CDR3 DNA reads TGTGCCAGCAGTCGAAGGACTAGCCCCGGTACGCAGTATTTT. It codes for CASSRRTSPGTQYF.

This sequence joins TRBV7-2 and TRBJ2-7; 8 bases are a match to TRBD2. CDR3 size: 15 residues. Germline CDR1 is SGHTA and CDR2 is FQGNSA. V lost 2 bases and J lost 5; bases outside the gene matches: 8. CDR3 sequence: CASSLILAGSDEQYF. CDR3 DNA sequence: TGTGCCAGCAGCTTAATATTAGCGGGGAGTGACGAGCAGTACTTC.

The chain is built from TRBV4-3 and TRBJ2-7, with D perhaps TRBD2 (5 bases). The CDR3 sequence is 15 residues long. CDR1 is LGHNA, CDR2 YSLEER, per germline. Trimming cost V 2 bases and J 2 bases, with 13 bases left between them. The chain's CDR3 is CASSQLRTGTYEQYF. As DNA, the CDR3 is TGCGCCAGCAGCCAACTCCGGACGGGGACCTACGAGCAGTACTTC.

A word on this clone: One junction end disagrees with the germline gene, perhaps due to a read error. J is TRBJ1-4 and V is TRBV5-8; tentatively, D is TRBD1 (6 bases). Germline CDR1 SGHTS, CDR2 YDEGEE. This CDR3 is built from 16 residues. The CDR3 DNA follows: TGCGCCAGCAGCCAAAACTCGGGACACCTTAATGAAAAACTGTTTTTT. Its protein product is CASSQNSGHLNEKLFF.

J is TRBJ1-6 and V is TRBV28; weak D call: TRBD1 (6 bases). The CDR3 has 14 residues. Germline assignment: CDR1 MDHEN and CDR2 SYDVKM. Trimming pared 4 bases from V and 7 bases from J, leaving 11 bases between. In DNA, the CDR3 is TGTGCCAGCAGTTCCCACAGGGAAAATTCACCCCTCCACTTT. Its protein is CASSSHRENSPLHF.

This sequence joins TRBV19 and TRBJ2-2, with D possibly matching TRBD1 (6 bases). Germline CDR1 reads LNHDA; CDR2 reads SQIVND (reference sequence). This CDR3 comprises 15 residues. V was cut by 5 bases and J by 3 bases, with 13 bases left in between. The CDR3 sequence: CASSRTDLDTGELFF. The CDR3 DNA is TGTGCCAGTAGTCGGACAGACCTGGACACCGGGGAGCTGTTTTTT.

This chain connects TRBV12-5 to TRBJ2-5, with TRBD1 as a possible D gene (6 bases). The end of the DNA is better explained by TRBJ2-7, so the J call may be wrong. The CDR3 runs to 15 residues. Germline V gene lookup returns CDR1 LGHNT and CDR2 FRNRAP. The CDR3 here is CASSSSGGVGREQYF. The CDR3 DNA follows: TGTGCTAGCTCATCCTCTGGGGGCGTCGGTCGCGAGCAGTACTTC.

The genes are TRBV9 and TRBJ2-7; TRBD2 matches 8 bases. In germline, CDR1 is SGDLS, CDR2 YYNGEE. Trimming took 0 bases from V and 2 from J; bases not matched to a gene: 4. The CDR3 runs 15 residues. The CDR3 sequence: CASSVDGGGTYEQYF. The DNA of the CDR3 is TGTGCCAGCAGCGTAGACGGGGGGGGAACCTACGAGCAGTACTTC.

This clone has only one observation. CDR3 loop: CASSRQTTNEKLFF. In DNA, the CDR3 is TGTGCCAGCAGTCGACAGACAACTAATGAAAAACTGTTTTTT. The J gene is TRBJ1-4, the V gene TRBV11-2, with D possibly matching TRBD1 (5 bases). Germline CDR1 and CDR2: SGHAT and FQNNGV. The CDR3 is made up of 14 amino acids. Trimming pared 6 bases from V and 0 bases from J, leaving 8 bases between.

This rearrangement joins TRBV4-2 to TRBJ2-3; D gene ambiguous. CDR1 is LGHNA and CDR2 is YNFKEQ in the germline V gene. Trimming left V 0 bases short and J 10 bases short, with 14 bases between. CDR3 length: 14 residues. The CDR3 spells CASSQDLWAQAQYF. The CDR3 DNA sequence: TGTGCCAGCAGCCAAGATCTGTGGGCCCAGGCGCAGTATTTT.

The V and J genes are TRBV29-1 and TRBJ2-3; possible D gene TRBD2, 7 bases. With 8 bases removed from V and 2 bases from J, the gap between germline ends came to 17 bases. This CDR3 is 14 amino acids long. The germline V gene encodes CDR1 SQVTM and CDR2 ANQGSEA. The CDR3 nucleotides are TGCAGCTATGGGGGGGCACAACCCACAGATACGCAGTATTTT. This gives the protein CSYGGAQPTDTQYF.

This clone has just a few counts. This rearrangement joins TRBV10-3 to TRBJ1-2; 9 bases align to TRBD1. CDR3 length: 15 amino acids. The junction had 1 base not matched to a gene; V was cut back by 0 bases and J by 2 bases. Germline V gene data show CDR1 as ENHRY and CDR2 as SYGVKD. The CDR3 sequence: CAISESGQGNYGYTF. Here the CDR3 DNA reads TGTGCCATCAGTGAGTCGGGACAGGGAAACTATGGCTACACCTTC.

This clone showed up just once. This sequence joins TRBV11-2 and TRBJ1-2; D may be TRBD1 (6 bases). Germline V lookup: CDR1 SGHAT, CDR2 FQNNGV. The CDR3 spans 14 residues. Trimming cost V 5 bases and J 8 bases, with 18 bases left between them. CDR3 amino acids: CASSRGAGIGGYTF. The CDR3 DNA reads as TGTGCCAGCAGCCGGGGGGCGGGAATCGGGGGCTACACCTTC.

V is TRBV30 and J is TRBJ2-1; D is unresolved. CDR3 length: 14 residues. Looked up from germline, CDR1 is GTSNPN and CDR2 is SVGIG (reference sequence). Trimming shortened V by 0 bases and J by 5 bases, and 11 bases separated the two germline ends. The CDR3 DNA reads TGTGCCTGGAGTGTATATAGAAAACACAATGAGCAGTTCTTC. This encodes CAWSVYRKHNEQFF.

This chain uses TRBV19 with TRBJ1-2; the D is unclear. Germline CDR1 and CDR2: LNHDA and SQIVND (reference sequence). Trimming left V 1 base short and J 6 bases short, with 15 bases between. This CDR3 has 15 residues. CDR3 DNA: TGTGCCAGTAGTATAGGCGGGGTTAAGGGTGATGGCTACACCTTC. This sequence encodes CASSIGGVKGDGYTF.

The CDR3 region is CASTRTGLNEKLFF. For the CDR3, the DNA is TGTGCCAGTACCCGGACAGGTCTTAATGAAAAACTGTTTTTT. The chain uses TRBV19 and TRBJ1-4; 7 bases match TRBD1. V was pared by 7 bases and J by 4 bases, with 6 bases of the junction left unmatched. Germline CDR1 LNHDA, CDR2 SQIVND (reference sequence). CDR3 length equals 14 residues.

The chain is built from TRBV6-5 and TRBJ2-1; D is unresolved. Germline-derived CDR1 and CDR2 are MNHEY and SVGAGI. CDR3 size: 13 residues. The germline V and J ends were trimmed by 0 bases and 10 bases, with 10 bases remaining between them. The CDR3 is CASSYSSSNEQFF. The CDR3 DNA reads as TGTGCCAGCAGTTACTCTAGCAGCAACGAGCAGTTCTTC.

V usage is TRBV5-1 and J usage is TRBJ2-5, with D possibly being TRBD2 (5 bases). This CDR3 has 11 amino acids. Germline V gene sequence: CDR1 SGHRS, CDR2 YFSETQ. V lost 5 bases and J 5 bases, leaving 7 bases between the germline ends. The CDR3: CASRGEETQYF. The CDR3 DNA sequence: TGCGCCAGCAGGGGAGAGGAGACCCAGTACTTC.

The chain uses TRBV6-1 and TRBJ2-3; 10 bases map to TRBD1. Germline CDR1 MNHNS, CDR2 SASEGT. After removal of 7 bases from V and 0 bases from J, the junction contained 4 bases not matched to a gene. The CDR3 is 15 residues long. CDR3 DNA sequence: TGTGCCAGCATTGACAGGGGGCCTAGCACAGATACGCAGTATTTT. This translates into CASIDRGPSTDTQYF.

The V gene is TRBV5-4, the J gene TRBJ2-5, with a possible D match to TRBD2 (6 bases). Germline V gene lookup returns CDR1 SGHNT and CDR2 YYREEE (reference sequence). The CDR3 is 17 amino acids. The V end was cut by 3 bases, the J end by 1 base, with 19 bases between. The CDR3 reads CASSSGVLGDFQETQYF. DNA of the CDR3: TGTGCCAGCAGCTCGGGGGTACTAGGGGATTTCCAAGAGACCCAGTACTTC.

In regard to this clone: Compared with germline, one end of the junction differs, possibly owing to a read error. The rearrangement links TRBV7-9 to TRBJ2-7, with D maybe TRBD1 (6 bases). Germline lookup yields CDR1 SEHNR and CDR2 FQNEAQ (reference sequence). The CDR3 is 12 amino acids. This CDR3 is CSSSPTGNEQYF. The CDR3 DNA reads TGTTCCAGCAGCCCCACAGGGAACGAGCAGTACTTC.